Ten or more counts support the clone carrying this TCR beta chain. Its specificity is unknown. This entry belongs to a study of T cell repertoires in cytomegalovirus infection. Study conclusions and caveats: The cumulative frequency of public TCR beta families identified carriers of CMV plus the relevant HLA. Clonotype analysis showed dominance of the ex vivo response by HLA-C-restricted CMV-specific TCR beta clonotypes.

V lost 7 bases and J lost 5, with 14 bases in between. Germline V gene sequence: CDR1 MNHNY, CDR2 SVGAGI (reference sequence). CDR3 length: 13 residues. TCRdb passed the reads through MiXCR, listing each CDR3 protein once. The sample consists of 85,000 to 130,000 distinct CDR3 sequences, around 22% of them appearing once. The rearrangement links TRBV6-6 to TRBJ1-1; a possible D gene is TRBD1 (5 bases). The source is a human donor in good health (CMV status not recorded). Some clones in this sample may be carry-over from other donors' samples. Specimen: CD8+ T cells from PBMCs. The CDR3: CASTQEGLTEAFF. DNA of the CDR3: TGTGCCAGCACCCAGGAGGGGCTTACTGAAGCTTTCTTT.